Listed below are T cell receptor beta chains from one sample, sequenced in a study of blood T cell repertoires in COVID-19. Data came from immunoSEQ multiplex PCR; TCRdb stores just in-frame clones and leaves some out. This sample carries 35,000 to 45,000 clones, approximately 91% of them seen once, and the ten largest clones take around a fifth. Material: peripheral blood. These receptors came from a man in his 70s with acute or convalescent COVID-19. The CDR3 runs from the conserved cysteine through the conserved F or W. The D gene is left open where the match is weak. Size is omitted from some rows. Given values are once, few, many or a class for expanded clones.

DNA: TGTGCCAGCAGTTACTCGGGGGAGGGGTCCCAAGAGACCCAGTACTTC
CDR3: CASSYSGEGSQETQYF
D: TRBD2
V: TRBV6-2/TRBV6-3
size: .
J: TRBJ2-5

DNA: TGTGCCAGCAGTCCTCAGGGTAATGAGCAGTTCTTC
CDR3: CASSPQGNEQFF
D: .
V: TRBV12-3/TRBV12-4
size: .
J: TRBJ2-1

DNA: TGTGCCAGCAGCTTCCAAGCGGGAGGAAGCGACGAGCAGTACTTC
CDR3: CASSFQAGGSDEQYF
D: TRBD2
V: TRBV7-2
size: .
J: TRBJ2-7

DNA: TGCAGCGTTGCGGGGGACAGGGGGAGCACAGATACGCAGTATTTT
CDR3: CSVAGDRGSTDTQYF
D: TRBD1
V: TRBV29-1
size: few
J: TRBJ2-3

DNA: TGTGCCAGCAGCCTTGGGCTAACCTCCTACAATGAGCAGTTCTTC
CDR3: CASSLGLTSYNEQFF
D: .
V: TRBV7-9
size: few
J: TRBJ2-1

DNA: TGTGCCAGCAGCTTTTCAGGGGCATTTCCTTACGAGCAGTACTTC
CDR3: CASSFSGAFPYEQYF
D: .
V: TRBV5-4
size: .
J: TRBJ2-7

DNA: TGTGCCAGCAGTTACCGCATAAAGCGGGAGGGGGACGAGCAGTACTTC
CDR3: CASSYRIKREGDEQYF
D: TRBD2
V: TRBV6-5
size: .
J: TRBJ2-7

DNA: TGTGCCAGTAGTCCCCCGACGGGAACAGGGGATGAAAAACTGTTTTTT
CDR3: CASSPPTGTGDEKLFF
D: TRBD1
V: TRBV19
size: once
J: TRBJ1-4

DNA: TGTGCCAGCCGGACAGGGGGAGGTGGCTACACCTTC
CDR3: CASRTGGGGYTF
D: TRBD1
V: TRBV19
size: .
J: TRBJ1-2

DNA: TGTGCCAGCAGCCGCGGGAGCTACGAGCAGTACTTC
CDR3: CASSRGSYEQYF
D: TRBD2
V: TRBV5-4
size: .
J: TRBJ2-7

DNA: TGTGCCAGCAGCGTAGGAGGCGGGAACTCCTACGAGCAGTACTTC
CDR3: CASSVGGGNSYEQYF
D: .
V: TRBV9
size: once
J: TRBJ2-7

DNA: TGTGCCAGCAGGGCACTAGCGGACACCTACGAGCAGTACTTC
CDR3: CASRALADTYEQYF
D: TRBD2
V: TRBV11-2
size: .
J: TRBJ2-7

DNA: TGCGCCAGCAGCTGGGGGGCAACTAATGAAAAACTGTTTTTT
CDR3: CASSWGATNEKLFF
D: .
V: TRBV5-1
size: .
J: TRBJ1-4

DNA: TGTGCCAGCAGCTTAGAAGGTCCACAGGGACGCTATGGCTACACCTTC
CDR3: CASSLEGPQGRYGYTF
D: .
V: TRBV7-9
size: .
J: TRBJ1-2

DNA: TGTGCCAGCAGTTATAACCGGGACAGGGAAGGGCAGCAGTACTTC
CDR3: CASSYNRDREGQQYF
D: TRBD1
V: TRBV6-5
size: .
J: TRBJ2-7

DNA: TGTGCCAGCAGCCAAGCCCGGACTAGCGGGAGATACGAGCAGTACTTC
CDR3: CASSQARTSGRYEQYF
D: TRBD2
V: TRBV3-1/TRBV3-2
size: .
J: TRBJ2-7

DNA: TGTGCCAGCACCGTGCGGGGAGGACAGACCCAGTACTTC
CDR3: CASTVRGGQTQYF
D: .
V: TRBV5-8
size: .
J: TRBJ2-5

DNA: TGCAGCGCGGCCAGGGGGCAAGAGACCCAGTACTTC
CDR3: CSAARGQETQYF
D: TRBD1
V: TRBV29-1
size: once
J: TRBJ2-5

DNA: TGTGCCAGCATCCAGCCGCGGAATTCACCCCTCCACTTT
CDR3: CASIQPRNSPLHF
D: .
V: TRBV2
size: .
J: TRBJ1-6

DNA: TGTGCCAGCAGCTTAAGCGTCGGCAGGGGGAACACCGGGGAGCTGTTTTTT
CDR3: CASSLSVGRGNTGELFF
D: .
V: TRBV7-2
size: .
J: TRBJ2-2

DNA: TGTGCCAGTAAGAAAGCTAGAAGCACTAACTATGGCTACACCTTC
CDR3: CASKKARSTNYGYTF
D: .
V: TRBV19
size: once
J: TRBJ1-2

DNA: TGTGCCAGCAGTCCCGGGACAGGGGGCTGGAATGAGCAGTTCTTC
CDR3: CASSPGTGGWNEQFF
D: TRBD1
V: TRBV27
size: .
J: TRBJ2-1

DNA: TGCGCCAGCAGCCCTGCGGGGAGTGCGATTTACGAGCAGTACTTC
CDR3: CASSPAGSAIYEQYF
D: .
V: TRBV5-1
size: .
J: TRBJ2-7

DNA: TGCGCCAGCAGCCAGGGCGGGGATGTGGGAGAGACCCAGTACTTC
CDR3: CASSQGGDVGETQYF
D: .
V: TRBV4-3
size: .
J: TRBJ2-5

DNA: TGTGCCAGCTCACCACTCAGTCAGTCATATGGCTACACCTTC
CDR3: CASSPLSQSYGYTF
D: .
V: TRBV18
size: .
J: TRBJ1-2

DNA: TGTGCCAGCAGCTTATCTTACGGCAATGAGCAGTTCTTC
CDR3: CASSLSYGNEQFF
D: .
V: TRBV11-3
size: .
J: TRBJ2-1

DNA: TGTGCCAGCCGGACAGACACAGATACGCAGTATTTT
CDR3: CASRTDTDTQYF
D: .
V: TRBV3-1/TRBV3-2
size: .
J: TRBJ2-3

DNA: TGCAGCGTCCACCCTAGCGGGAGGTCCAATGAGCAGTTCTTC
CDR3: CSVHPSGRSNEQFF
D: TRBD2
V: TRBV29-1
size: .
J: TRBJ2-1

DNA: TGCGCCAGCAGCCCGGACAGGGGGCTTGGCTACACCTTC
CDR3: CASSPDRGLGYTF
D: TRBD1
V: TRBV5-1
size: .
J: TRBJ1-2

DNA: TGCAGTGCTAGTGGTCGGGCTAGCCCCCCCTTTCGGGAGACCCAGTACTTC
CDR3: CSASGRASPPFRETQYF
D: .
V: TRBV20-1
size: .
J: TRBJ2-5

DNA: TGTGCCAGCAGCGCGAGGCGCGGGGAGAACTACAATGAGCAGTTCTTC
CDR3: CASSARRGENYNEQFF
D: .
V: TRBV9
size: .
J: TRBJ2-1

DNA: TGCGCCAGCAGCATGGGACTAGCGGGAGGGACAGATACGCAGTATTTT
CDR3: CASSMGLAGGTDTQYF
D: TRBD2
V: TRBV5-1
size: .
J: TRBJ2-3

DNA: TGTGCCAGCAGCGAGGGGCTATGGACTAGCGGGGAAGAGACCCAGTACTTC
CDR3: CASSEGLWTSGEETQYF
D: TRBD2
V: TRBV9
size: .
J: TRBJ2-5

DNA: TGCGCCAGCAGCCCTTCTGGGGGGGACTATGGCTACACCTTC
CDR3: CASSPSGGDYGYTF
D: .
V: TRBV4-3
size: .
J: TRBJ1-2

DNA: TGTGCCAGCAGTGTTCAGACAGGGGGGGGCACAGATACGCAGTATTTT
CDR3: CASSVQTGGGTDTQYF
D: TRBD1
V: TRBV6-1
size: .
J: TRBJ2-3

DNA: TGCAGCGTTGATGCCTCGTCGAGGTCCACCTCAGCTAACTATGGCTACACCTTC
CDR3: CSVDASSRSTSANYGYTF
D: .
V: TRBV29-1
size: .
J: TRBJ1-2

DNA: TGTGCCAGCAGCCGCAGAAAAACAGATACGCAGTATTTT
CDR3: CASSRRKTDTQYF
D: .
V: TRBV6-5
size: .
J: TRBJ2-3

DNA: TGCGCCAGCAGCCCAGCCGAAGGAGAACAAGAGACCCAGTACTTC
CDR3: CASSPAEGEQETQYF
D: .
V: TRBV4-3
size: .
J: TRBJ2-5

DNA: TGTGCCAGCAGCTTCGGGAACACTGAAGCTTTCTTT
CDR3: CASSFGNTEAFF
D: .
V: TRBV5-5
size: .
J: TRBJ1-1

DNA: TGTGCCAGCAGCTTATTGGGACAGGGGGCGCGGGGCTACACCTTC
CDR3: CASSLLGQGARGYTF
D: TRBD1
V: TRBV7-9
size: .
J: TRBJ1-2

DNA: TGTGCCAGCAGCATAACTAGCGCGTACAATGAGCAGTTCTTC
CDR3: CASSITSAYNEQFF
D: TRBD2
V: TRBV7-2
size: .
J: TRBJ2-1

DNA: TGTGCCAGCAGGACGACAGGGGGCTCCTACGAGCAGTACTTC
CDR3: CASRTTGGSYEQYF
D: TRBD1
V: TRBV6-6
size: .
J: TRBJ2-7

DNA: TGTGCCAGCAGCCCTCGGGCAGGGGGCAACACTGAAGCTTTCTTT
CDR3: CASSPRAGGNTEAFF
D: TRBD1
V: TRBV3-1/TRBV3-2
size: .
J: TRBJ1-1

DNA: TGTGCCAGCAGCCGACTGACTAGCGGGGCTGACTACGAGCAGTACTTC
CDR3: CASSRLTSGADYEQYF
D: TRBD2
V: TRBV7-9
size: .
J: TRBJ2-7

DNA: TGTGCCAGCAGCTCTCTATCCGGGACTAGCGGGCCCCTGGGGCAGTTCTTC
CDR3: CASSSLSGTSGPLGQFF
D: TRBD2
V: TRBV7-9
size: .
J: TRBJ2-1

DNA: TGTGCCACCAGTGCCCGGACTAGCGGCTGGAATGAGCAGTTCTTC
CDR3: CATSARTSGWNEQFF
D: TRBD2
V: TRBV24-1
size: .
J: TRBJ2-1

DNA: TGTGCCAGCAGTTTGGGGACAGGGTGGGGAAACACCATATATTTT
CDR3: CASSLGTGWGNTIYF
D: TRBD1
V: TRBV6-5
size: .
J: TRBJ1-3

DNA: TGTGCCAGCAGCTTTAGGACAGGGGGAACAGATACGCAGTATTTT
CDR3: CASSFRTGGTDTQYF
D: TRBD1
V: TRBV7-9
size: .
J: TRBJ2-3